A selection of T cell receptor beta chains follows, all from one sample in a study of T cell responses to AZD1222 COVID-19 vaccine. Only in-frame clones appear in the TCRdb table, and some are missing; sequencing was by immunoSEQ multiplex PCR. Among 130,000 to 150,000 clones listed, roughly nine tenths were seen once. Sequencing used peripheral blood, obtained 28 days after the second AZD1222 dose. These receptors all come from an adult who received the AZD1222 COVID-19 vaccine. CDR3s include the opening cysteine and the closing phenylalanine or tryptophan. D genes are given only for firm matches. The listing skips clone size in some rows; elsewhere it reads once, few, many or a size class.

d_call,j_call,v_call,clone_size,cdr3_aa,cdr3_nt
TRBD2,TRBJ2-2,TRBV19,NA,CASSIGFGGSSGELFF,TGTGCCAGTAGTATAGGGTTCGGGGGGTCGAGCGGGGAGCTGTTTTTT
NA,TRBJ2-2,TRBV7-6,NA,CASSPGGWEKREELFF,TGTGCCAGCAGCCCCGGCGGGTGGGAGAAACGGGAGGAGCTGTTTTTT
TRBD1,TRBJ2-3,TRBV15,NA,CATRPGQSVTGTDTQYF,TGTGCCACCAGACCGGGACAGAGTGTTACGGGCACAGATACGCAGTATTTT
TRBD1,TRBJ1-1,TRBV19,NA,CASSRGQLLRTEAFF,TGTGCCAGTAGTAGGGGACAGTTACTTCGCACTGAAGCTTTCTTT
NA,TRBJ1-1,TRBV7-9,once,CASRNRELDEAFF,TGTGCCAGCAGGAACAGGGAGTTGGATGAAGCTTTCTTT
TRBD1,TRBJ1-1,TRBV5-1,NA,CASSLDRDRGKAFF,TGCGCCAGCAGCTTAGACCGGGACAGGGGAAAAGCTTTCTTT
NA,TRBJ2-5,TRBV5-6,NA,CASSLALVQETQYF,TGTGCCAGCAGCTTGGCGCTAGTCCAAGAGACCCAGTACTTC
TRBD1,TRBJ1-5,TRBV6-6,NA,CASSYSPDRGNQPQHF,TGTGCCAGCAGTTACTCTCCGGACAGGGGAAATCAGCCCCAGCATTTT
NA,TRBJ2-7,TRBV18,NA,CASSPPGRGMSYEQYF,TGTGCCAGCTCACCACCGGGTAGAGGGATGTCCTACGAGCAGTACTTC
TRBD1,TRBJ1-1,TRBV7-9,NA,CASSFNGTGGINTEAFF,TGTGCCAGCAGCTTCAACGGGACAGGGGGAATAAACACTGAAGCTTTCTTT
NA,TRBJ1-2,TRBV5-1,NA,CASSLGQGDGYTF,TGCGCCAGCAGCTTGGGGCAGGGTGATGGCTACACCTTC
NA,TRBJ2-3,TRBV29-1,NA,CSWRSSGDTDTQYF,TGCAGCTGGAGGTCGAGCGGAGACACAGATACGCAGTATTTT
TRBD2,TRBJ2-3,TRBV7-2,NA,CASSLSPRSSGGLGTQYF,TGTGCCAGCAGCTTATCCCCCCGGAGTAGCGGGGGTCTGGGTACGCAGTATTTT
NA,TRBJ2-1,TRBV5-1,NA,CASSLEGDYGEQFF,TGCGCCAGCAGCTTGGAGGGAGACTATGGTGAGCAGTTCTTC
NA,TRBJ1-2,TRBV7-9,NA,CASSLGAGVGYGYTF,TGTGCCAGCAGCTTAGGCGCAGGGGTGGGCTATGGCTACACCTTC
TRBD1,TRBJ1-5,TRBV18,NA,CASSPQGQGNQPQHF,TGTGCCAGCTCACCACAGGGACAGGGAAATCAGCCCCAGCATTTT
NA,TRBJ2-7,TRBV18,NA,CASSSKQGTYEQYF,TGTGCCAGCTCATCAAAACAGGGAACCTACGAGCAGTACTTC
NA,TRBJ1-6,TRBV5-6,once,CASSRGGPLNSPLHF,TGTGCCAGCAGCCGAGGGGGACCCCTGAATTCACCCCTCCACTTT
NA,TRBJ1-1,TRBV5-6,NA,CASSLDQGGTEAFF,TGTGCCAGCAGCTTGGATCAAGGAGGAACTGAAGCTTTCTTT
NA,TRBJ2-1,TRBV5-6,once,CASSLVVLLTYNEQFF,TGTGCCAGCAGCTTGGTGGTACTGCTGACCTACAATGAGCAGTTCTTC
NA,TRBJ2-3,TRBV6-6,NA,CASSGIAVMSTDTQYF,TGTGCCAGCAGTGGAATAGCAGTTATGAGCACAGATACGCAGTATTTT
NA,TRBJ2-7,TRBV19,NA,CASSMGRESYEQYF,TGTGCCAGTAGTATGGGCAGGGAATCCTACGAGCAGTACTTC
NA,TRBJ2-7,TRBV6-6,NA,CASSYSTEQYF,TGTGCCAGCAGTTACTCGACCGAGCAGTACTTC
NA,TRBJ1-5,TRBV5-4,NA,CASSFGGIGNQPQHF,TGTGCCAGCAGCTTTGGAGGGATCGGCAATCAGCCCCAGCATTTT
NA,TRBJ1-6,TRBV4-3,NA,CASSRRTLSSYNSPLHF,TGCGCCAGCAGCCGGAGGACGCTGAGCTCCTATAATTCACCCCTCCACTTT
TRBD1,TRBJ1-1,TRBV6-6,NA,CASSYSRQGTEAFF,TGTGCCAGCAGTTACTCGAGACAGGGCACTGAAGCTTTCTTT
NA,TRBJ2-1,TRBV6-5,NA,CASSLYNEQFF,TGTGCCAGCAGTTTATACAATGAGCAGTTCTTC
TRBD1,TRBJ1-2,TRBV2,NA,CASNRGQGRSYGYTF,TGTGCCAGCAACCGGGGACAGGGGAGATCCTATGGCTACACCTTC
TRBD1,TRBJ2-1,TRBV24-1,NA,CATSDSKPGQEFNEQFF,TGTGCCACCAGTGATTCAAAACCGGGACAGGAATTCAATGAGCAGTTCTTC
NA,TRBJ2-5,TRBV7-9,NA,CASSLERAGETQYF,TGTGCCAGCAGCTTAGAGAGGGCCGGGGAGACCCAGTACTTC